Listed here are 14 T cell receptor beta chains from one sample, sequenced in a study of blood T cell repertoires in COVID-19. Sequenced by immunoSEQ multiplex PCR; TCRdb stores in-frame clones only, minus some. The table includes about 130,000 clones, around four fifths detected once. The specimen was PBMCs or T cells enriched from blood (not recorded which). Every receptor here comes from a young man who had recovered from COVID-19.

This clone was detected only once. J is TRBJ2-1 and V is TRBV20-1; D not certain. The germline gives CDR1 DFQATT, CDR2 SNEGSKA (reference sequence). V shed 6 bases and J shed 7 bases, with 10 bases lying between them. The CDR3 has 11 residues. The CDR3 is CSANLLNEQFF. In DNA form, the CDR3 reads TGCAGTGCAAATTTACTTAATGAGCAGTTCTTC.

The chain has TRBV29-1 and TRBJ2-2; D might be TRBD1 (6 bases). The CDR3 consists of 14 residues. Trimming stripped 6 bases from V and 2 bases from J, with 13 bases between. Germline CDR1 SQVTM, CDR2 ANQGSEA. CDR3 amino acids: CSVETGLNTGELFF. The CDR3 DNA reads TGCAGCGTAGAGACAGGACTTAACACCGGGGAGCTGTTTTTT.

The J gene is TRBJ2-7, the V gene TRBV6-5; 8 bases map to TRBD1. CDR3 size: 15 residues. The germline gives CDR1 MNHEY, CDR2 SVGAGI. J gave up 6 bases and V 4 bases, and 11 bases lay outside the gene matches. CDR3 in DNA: TGTGCCAGCAGTTCCCCCCCAAGGACAGGGACCGAGCAGTACTTC. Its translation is CASSSPPRTGTEQYF.

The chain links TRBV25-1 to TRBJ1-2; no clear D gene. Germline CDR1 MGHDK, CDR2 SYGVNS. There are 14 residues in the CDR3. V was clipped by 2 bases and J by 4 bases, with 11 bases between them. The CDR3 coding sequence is TGTGCCAGCAGTGAAAGAAACGGTGTCTATGGCTACACCTTC. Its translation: CASSERNGVYGYTF.

CDR3 region: CSVYLAGGNTGELFF. The CDR3 DNA reads as TGCAGCGTTTATCTAGCGGGGGGTAACACCGGGGAGCTGTTTTTT. The chain links TRBV29-1 to TRBJ2-2; 11 nucleotides line up with TRBD2. The trim removed 5 bases at V and 2 bases at J, leaving 4 bases unmatched. The CDR3 runs 15 residues. The germline V gene encodes CDR1 SQVTM and CDR2 ANQGSEA.

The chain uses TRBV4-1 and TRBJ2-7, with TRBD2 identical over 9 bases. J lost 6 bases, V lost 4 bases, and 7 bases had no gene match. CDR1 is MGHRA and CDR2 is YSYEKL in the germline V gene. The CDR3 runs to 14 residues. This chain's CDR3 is CASSRIAGEVEQYF. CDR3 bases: TGCGCCAGCAGCCGAATAGCGGGAGAGGTCGAGCAGTACTTC.

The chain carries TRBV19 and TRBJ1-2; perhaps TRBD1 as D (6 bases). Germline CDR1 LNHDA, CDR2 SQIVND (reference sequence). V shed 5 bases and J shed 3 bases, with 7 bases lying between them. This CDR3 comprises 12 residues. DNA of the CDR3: TGTGCCAGTAGTGGACAGTACTATGGCTACACCTTC. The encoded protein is CASSGQYYGYTF.

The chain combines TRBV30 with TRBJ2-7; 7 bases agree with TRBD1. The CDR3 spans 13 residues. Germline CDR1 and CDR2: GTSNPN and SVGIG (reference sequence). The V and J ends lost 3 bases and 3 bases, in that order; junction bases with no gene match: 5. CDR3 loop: CAWRTTGIYEQYF. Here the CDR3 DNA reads TGTGCCTGGAGGACGACAGGGATCTACGAGCAGTACTTC.

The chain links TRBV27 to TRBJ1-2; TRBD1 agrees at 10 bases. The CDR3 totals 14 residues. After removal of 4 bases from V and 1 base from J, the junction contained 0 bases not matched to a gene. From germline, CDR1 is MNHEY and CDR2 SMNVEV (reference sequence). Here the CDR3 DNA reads TGTGCCAGCAGTTGGGACAGGGGTAACTATGGCTACACCTTC. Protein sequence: CASSWDRGNYGYTF.

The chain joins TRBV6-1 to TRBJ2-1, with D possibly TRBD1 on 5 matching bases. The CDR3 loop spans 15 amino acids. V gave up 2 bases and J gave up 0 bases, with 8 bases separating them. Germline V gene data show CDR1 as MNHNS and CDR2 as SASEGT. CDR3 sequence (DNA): TGTGCCAGCAGTGAATGGGGCGACTCCTACAATGAGCAGTTCTTC. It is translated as CASSEWGDSYNEQFF.

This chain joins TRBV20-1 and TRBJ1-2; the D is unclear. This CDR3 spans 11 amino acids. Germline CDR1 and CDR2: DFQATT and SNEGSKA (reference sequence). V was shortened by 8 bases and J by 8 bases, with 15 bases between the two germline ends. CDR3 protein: CSTTTGSGYTF. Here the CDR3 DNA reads TGCAGTACGACAACGGGATCAGGCTACACCTTC.

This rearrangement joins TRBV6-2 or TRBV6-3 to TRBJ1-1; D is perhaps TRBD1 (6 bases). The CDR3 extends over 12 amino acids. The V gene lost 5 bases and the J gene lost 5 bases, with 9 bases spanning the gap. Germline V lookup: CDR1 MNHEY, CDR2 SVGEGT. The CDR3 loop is CASSEGTTEAFF. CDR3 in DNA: TGTGCCAGCAGTGAGGGGACAACTGAAGCTTTCTTT.

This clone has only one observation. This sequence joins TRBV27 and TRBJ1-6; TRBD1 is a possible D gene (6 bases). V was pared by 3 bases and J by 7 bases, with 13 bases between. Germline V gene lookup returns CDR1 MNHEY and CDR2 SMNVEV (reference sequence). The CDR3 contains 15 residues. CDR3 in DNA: TGTGCCAGCAGTTTTGGGGGCCAGGGGAATTCACCCCTCCACTTT. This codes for CASSFGGQGNSPLHF.

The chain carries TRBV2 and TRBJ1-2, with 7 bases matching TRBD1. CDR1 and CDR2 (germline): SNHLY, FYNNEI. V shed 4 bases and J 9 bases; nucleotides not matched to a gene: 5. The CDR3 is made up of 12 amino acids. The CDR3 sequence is CASSGTGVSYTF. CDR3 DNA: TGTGCCAGCAGTGGAACAGGGGTGAGCTACACCTTC. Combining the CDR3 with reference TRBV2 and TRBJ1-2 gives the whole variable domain EPEVTQTPSHQVTQMGQEVILRCVPISNHLYFYWYRQILGQKVEFLVSFYNNEISEKSEIFDDQFSVERPDGSNFTLKIRSTKLEDSAMYFCASSGTGVSYTFGSGTRLTVV.